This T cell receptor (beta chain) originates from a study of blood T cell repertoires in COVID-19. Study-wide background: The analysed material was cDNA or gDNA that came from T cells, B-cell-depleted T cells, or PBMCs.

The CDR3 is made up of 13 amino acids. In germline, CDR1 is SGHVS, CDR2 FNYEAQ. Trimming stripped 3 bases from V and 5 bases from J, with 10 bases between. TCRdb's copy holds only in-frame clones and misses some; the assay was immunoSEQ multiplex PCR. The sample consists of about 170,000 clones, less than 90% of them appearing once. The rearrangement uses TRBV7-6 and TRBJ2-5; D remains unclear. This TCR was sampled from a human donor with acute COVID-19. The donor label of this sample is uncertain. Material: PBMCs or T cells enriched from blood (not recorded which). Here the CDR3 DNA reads TGTGCCAGCAGCTTGAAGCTGAGGGAGACCCAGTACTTC. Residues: CASSLKLRETQYF.